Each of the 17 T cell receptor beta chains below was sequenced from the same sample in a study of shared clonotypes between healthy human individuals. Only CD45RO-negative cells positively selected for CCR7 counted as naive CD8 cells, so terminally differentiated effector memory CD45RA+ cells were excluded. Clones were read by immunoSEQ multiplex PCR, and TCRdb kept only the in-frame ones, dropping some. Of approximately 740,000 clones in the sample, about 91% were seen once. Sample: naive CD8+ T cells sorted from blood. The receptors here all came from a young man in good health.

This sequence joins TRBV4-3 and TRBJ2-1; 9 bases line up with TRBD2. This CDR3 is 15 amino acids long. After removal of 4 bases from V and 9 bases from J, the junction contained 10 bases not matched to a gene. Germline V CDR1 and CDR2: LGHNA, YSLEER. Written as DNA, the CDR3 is TGCGCCAGCAGCCGGGCAGCGGGAGGTGTAGTTGAGCAGTTCTTC. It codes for CASSRAAGGVVEQFF.

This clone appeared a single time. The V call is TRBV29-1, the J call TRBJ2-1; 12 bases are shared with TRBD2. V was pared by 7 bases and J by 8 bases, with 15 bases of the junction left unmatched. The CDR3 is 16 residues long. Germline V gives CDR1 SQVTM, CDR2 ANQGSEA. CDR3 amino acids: CSAPRTSGDRMDEQFF. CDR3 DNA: TGCAGCGCCCCCCGGACTAGCGGGGATAGGATGGATGAGCAGTTCTTC.

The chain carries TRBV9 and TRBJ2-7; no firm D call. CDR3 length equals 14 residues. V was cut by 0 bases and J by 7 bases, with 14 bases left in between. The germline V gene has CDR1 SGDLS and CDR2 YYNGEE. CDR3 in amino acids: CASSVGYQPREQYF. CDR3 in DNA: TGTGCCAGCAGCGTAGGGTACCAACCGAGGGAGCAGTACTTC.

Written as DNA, the CDR3 is TGTGCCAGTAGTATTATATCTAGCGGATACAATGAGCAGTTCTTC. It specifies CASSIISSGYNEQFF. The V call is TRBV19, the J call TRBJ2-1, with 7 bases fitting TRBD2. V lost 3 bases to trimming and J lost 4 bases; unmatched junction nucleotides: 6. The CDR3 runs to 15 residues. Germline V gene lookup returns CDR1 LNHDA and CDR2 SQIVND (reference sequence).

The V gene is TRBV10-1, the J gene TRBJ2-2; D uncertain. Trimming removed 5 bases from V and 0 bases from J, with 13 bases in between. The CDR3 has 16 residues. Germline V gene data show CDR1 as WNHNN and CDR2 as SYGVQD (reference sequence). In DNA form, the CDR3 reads TGCGCCAGCAGTCTAACAGAGTTCGCGAACACCGGGGAGCTGTTTTTT. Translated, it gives CASSLTEFANTGELFF.

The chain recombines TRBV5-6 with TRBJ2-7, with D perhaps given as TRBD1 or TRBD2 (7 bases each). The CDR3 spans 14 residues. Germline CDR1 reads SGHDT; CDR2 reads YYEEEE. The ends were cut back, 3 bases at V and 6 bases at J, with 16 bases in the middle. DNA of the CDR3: TGTGCCAGCAGCTGGGGGAGGGGGCAATTCGAGCAGTACTTC. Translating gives CASSWGRGQFEQYF.

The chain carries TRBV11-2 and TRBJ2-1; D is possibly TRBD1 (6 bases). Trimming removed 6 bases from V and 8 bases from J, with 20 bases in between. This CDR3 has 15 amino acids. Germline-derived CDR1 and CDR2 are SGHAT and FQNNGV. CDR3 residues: CASSERSGASDEQFF. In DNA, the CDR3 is TGTGCCAGCAGTGAAAGGTCAGGGGCGAGCGATGAGCAGTTCTTC.

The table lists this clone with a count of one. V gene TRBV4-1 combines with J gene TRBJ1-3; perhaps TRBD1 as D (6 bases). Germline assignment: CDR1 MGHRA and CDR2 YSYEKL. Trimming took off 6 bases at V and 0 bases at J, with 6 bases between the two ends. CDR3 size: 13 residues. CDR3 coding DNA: TGCGCCAGCAGGGGACACTCTGGAAACACCATATATTTT. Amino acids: CASRGHSGNTIYF.

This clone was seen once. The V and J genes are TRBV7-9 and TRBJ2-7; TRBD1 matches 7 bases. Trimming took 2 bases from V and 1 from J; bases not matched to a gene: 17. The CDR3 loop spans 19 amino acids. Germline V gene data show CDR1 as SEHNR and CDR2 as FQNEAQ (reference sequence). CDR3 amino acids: CASSLYLRTGTVNSYEQYF. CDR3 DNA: TGTGCCAGCAGCTTATATCTCCGGACCGGGACAGTCAATTCCTACGAGCAGTACTTC.

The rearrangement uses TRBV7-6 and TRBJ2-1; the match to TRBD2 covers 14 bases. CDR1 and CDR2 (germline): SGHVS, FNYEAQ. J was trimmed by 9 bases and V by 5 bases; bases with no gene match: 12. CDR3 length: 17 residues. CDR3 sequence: CASSLGTSGRTGREQFF. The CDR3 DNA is TGTGCCAGCAGCCTGGGGACTAGCGGGAGAACTGGCCGTGAGCAGTTCTTC.

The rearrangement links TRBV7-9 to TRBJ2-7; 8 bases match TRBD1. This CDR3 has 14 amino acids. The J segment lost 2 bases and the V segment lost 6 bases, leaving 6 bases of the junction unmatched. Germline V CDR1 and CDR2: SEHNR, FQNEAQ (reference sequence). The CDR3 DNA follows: TGTGCCAGCAGTCTCAAGGACAGGGCCTACGAGCAGTACTTC. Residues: CASSLKDRAYEQYF.

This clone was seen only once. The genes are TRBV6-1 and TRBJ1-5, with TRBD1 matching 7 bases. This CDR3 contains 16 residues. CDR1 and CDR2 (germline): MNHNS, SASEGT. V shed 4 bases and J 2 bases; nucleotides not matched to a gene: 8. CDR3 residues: CASSVDRRSGNQPQHF. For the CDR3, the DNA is TGTGCCAGCAGTGTGGACAGGCGGTCTGGCAATCAGCCCCAGCATTTT.

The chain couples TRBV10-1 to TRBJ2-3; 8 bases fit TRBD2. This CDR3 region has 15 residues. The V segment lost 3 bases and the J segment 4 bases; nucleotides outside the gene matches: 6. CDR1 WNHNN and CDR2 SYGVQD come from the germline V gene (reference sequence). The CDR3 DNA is TGCGCCAGCAGTGAAGACAGCGGGAGCTCAGATACGCAGTATTTT. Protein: CASSEDSGSSDTQYF.

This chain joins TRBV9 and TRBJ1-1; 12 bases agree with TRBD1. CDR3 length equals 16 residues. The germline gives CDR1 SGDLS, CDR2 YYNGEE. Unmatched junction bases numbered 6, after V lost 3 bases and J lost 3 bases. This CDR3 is CASSDRDRGLDTEAFF. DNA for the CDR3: TGTGCCAGCAGCGACCGGGACAGGGGGCTGGACACTGAAGCTTTCTTT.

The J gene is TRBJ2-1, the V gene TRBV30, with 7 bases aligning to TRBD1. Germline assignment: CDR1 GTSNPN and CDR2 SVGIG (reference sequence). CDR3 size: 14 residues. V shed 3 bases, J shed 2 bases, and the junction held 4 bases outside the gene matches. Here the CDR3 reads CAWSYGTAYNEQFF. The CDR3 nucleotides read TGTGCCTGGAGCTATGGGACAGCCTACAATGAGCAGTTCTTC.

In nucleotides, the CDR3 is TGTGCCAGCACCCCTCTGGGACTTGAGACCCAGTACTTC. This translates into CASTPLGLETQYF. The chain joins TRBV12-1 to TRBJ2-5; the tabulated D call, TRBD2, remains unverified against the DNA. TRBV12-1 counts as a pseudogene. The CDR3 contains 13 residues.

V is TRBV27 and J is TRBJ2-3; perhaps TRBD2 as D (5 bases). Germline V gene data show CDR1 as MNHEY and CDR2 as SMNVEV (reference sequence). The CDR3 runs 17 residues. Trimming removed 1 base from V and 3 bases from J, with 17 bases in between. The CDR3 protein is CASSLLGLRVLTDTQYF. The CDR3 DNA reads TGTGCCAGCAGTTTATTAGGACTTCGCGTGCTAACAGATACGCAGTATTTT.